The clone carrying this T cell receptor beta chain was seen a single time. Generated by immunoSEQ multiplex PCR, the TCRdb table keeps only in-frame clones and is missing some. This table has some 120,000 clones, about 85% appearing once. These data are taken from a study of PD-1 blockade in mismatch repair-deficient tumors. CDR3 length: 16 residues. V dropped 4 bases and J dropped 5; count of bases not matched to a gene: 11. Germline CDR1 SGHDT, CDR2 YYEEEE. TCR sequencing covered a few patients who responded to pembrolizumab. The input for sequencing was peripheral blood, taken 44 weeks after starting pembrolizumab. The clonotype was recovered from an adult with mismatch repair-deficient cancer. The chain couples TRBV5-6 to TRBJ2-5; 10 bases agree with TRBD2. CDR3 region: CASSTGASGRRETQYF. The CDR3 nucleotides are TGTGCCAGCAGCACCGGGGCTAGCGGGAGACGGGAGACCCAGTACTTC.